This T cell receptor (beta chain) comes out of a study listed by TCRdb under 2016. CDR1 and CDR2, looked up from the germline V gene (reference sequence), are SEHNR and FQNEAQ. V trim: 5 bases; J trim: 4 bases; unmatched bases: 8. The CDR3 covers 16 residues, taking in both the cysteine and the phenylalanine. The sequence is cut down to CDR3 DNA, 48 bases in frame from base 1. Library preparation used RT-PCR. Data came from an Illumina MiSeq. In TCRdb, the public reads were trimmed at Q25 with fastp and aligned with MiXCR, with productive beta chains retained. CDR3 protein sequences are deduplicated, and each keeps its most common genes and DNA. The sample yields approximately 720,000 distinct CDR3 sequences; 14% were counted once. Clones ranked in the top ten supply 3% to 4.5% of the sample. With respect to this clonotype: Its antigen is currently not known. Base quality data are lacking; no much larger clone is found one base away.

The sequence links TRBV7-9 to TRBJ2-1; the central 10 bases match TRBD2. The sequencing sample was made of memory CD4+ T cells from blood. This TCR was recovered from a female donor in good health, serving as a healthy control. Here is the DNA: TGTGCCAGCAGCCGACGGGCTAGCGGGAGTTACAATGAGCAGTTCTTC. Translated, this is CASSRRASGSYNEQFF.